One sample yielded the 32 T cell receptor beta chains listed below, sequenced in a study of blood T cells in healthy people across ages. With a J-beta primer mix and a sample-barcoded 5' primer, a second PCR ran 7 to 11 cycles. TCRdb passed the 5' RACE reads through MiXCR, listing each CDR3 protein once. The data contain 1.5 million to 1.8 million distinct CDR3 sequences, less than 45% of them singletons. Specimen: blood. Receptors were obtained from a young woman in good health.

The sample holds one count of this clonotype. The DNA for the CDR3 is TGTGCCAGCAGTTACTCGAGTAGCGGGGTTTATGGCTACACCTTC. Translation: CASSYSSSGVYGYTF. The chain links TRBV6-5 to TRBJ1-2; D is ambiguous. The V gene lost 0 bases and the J gene lost 5 bases, with 13 bases spanning the gap. CDR1 and CDR2 from the germline V gene are MNHEY and SVGAGI. The CDR3 totals 15 residues.

This sequence joins TRBV6-2 or TRBV6-3 and TRBJ2-1; possibly TRBD1 for D (6 bases). The end of the DNA aligns better with TRBJ2-7, so the J call may be wrong. The CDR3 runs to 14 residues. Germline-derived CDR1 and CDR2 are MNHEY and SVGEGT. The CDR3 protein is CASSYSLGDNEQYF. In nucleotides, the CDR3 is TGTGCCAGCAGTTACTCGTTAGGGGACAATGAGCAGTACTTC.

The chain joins TRBV15 to TRBJ2-5; 7 bases line up with TRBD1. CDR3 length: 15 amino acids. V trimming: 1 base; J trimming: 0 bases; junction bases outside the gene matches: 2. In germline, CDR1 is LNHNV, CDR2 YYDKDF (reference sequence). DNA of the CDR3: TGTGCCACCAGCAGAGCGGACAGGAACCAAGAGACCCAGTACTTC. Translated, it gives CATSRADRNQETQYF.

CDR3 sequence (DNA): TGCAGCGTGCCCTCACGGGGACAAGGGACCCAGTTCTTC. This sequence encodes CSVPSRGQGTQFF. The chain is built from TRBV29-1 and TRBJ2-1; perhaps TRBD1 as D (6 bases). The CDR3 loop spans 13 amino acids. V was cut by 6 bases and J by 13 bases, with 22 bases left in between. CDR1 and CDR2 (germline): SQVTM, ANQGSEA.

The chain carries TRBV9 and TRBJ1-2; the D gene is possibly TRBD1 (6 bases). CDR3 length equals 15 residues. CDR1 is SGDLS and CDR2 is YYNGEE in the germline V gene. V was clipped by 4 bases and J by 3 bases, with 16 bases between them. The CDR3 spells CASSSGGGLDYGYTF. Here the CDR3 DNA reads TGTGCCAGCAGCTCAGGAGGGGGGCTAGACTATGGCTACACCTTC.

This sequence joins TRBV9 and TRBJ2-1; D gene uncertain. The CDR3 is 15 amino acids. V dropped 5 bases and J dropped 3 bases, with 15 bases sitting between them. Germline lookup yields CDR1 SGDLS and CDR2 YYNGEE. The CDR3 DNA is TGTGCCAGCAGGCCCGGAGTCGACGTCTACAATGAGCAGTTCTTC. Translation gives CASRPGVDVYNEQFF.

The CDR3 spells CSLARNLGETQYF. The CDR3 DNA reads as TGCAGCCTCGCGAGGAACTTGGGTGAGACCCAGTACTTC. The chain has TRBV29-1 and TRBJ2-7; no definite D call. The J call may be wrong; the DNA end is better matched by TRBJ2-5. CDR3 size: 13 residues. The germline V gene encodes CDR1 SQVTM and CDR2 ANQGSEA.

The chain joins TRBV6-6 to TRBJ1-1, with D perhaps matching TRBD1 (5 bases). From germline, CDR1 is MNHNY and CDR2 SVGAGI (reference sequence). The CDR3 length is 14 residues. V was cut by 6 bases and J by 5 bases, with 16 bases left in between. The CDR3 DNA reads as TGTGCCAGCAGACGACAGAACGAAGGGACTGAAGCTTTCTTT. Translated, it gives CASRRQNEGTEAFF.

The sample holds one count of this clonotype. This CDR3 reads CSVEGDLNYGYTF. CDR3 coding DNA: TGCAGCGTTGAAGGGGATCTAAACTATGGCTACACCTTC. This chain uses TRBV29-1 with TRBJ1-2; no clear D gene. Per the germline V gene, CDR1 is SQVTM and CDR2 is ANQGSEA. The ends were cut back, 1 base at V and 2 bases at J, with 8 bases in the middle. This CDR3 comprises 13 residues.

This clonotype has ten or more counts. The chain is built from TRBV3-1 and TRBJ1-5; TRBD1 matches 10 bases. V lost 3 bases, J lost 5 bases, and 1 base stayed unmatched. The CDR3 spans 14 residues. Germline CDR1 is LGHDT and CDR2 is YNNKEL (reference sequence). CDR3 in amino acids: CASSQGQGHQPQHF. The CDR3 DNA sequence: TGTGCCAGCAGCCAGGGACAGGGGCATCAGCCCCAGCATTTT.

This clonotype has just a few counts. The V call is TRBV4-3, the J call TRBJ1-2; D unclear. The CDR3 has 15 amino acids. V lost 0 bases and J lost 4, with 12 bases in between. From germline, CDR1 is LGHNA and CDR2 YSLEER. The DNA of the CDR3 is TGCGCCAGCAGCCAAGATATCGGGATTACCTATGGCTACACCTTC. Protein product: CASSQDIGITYGYTF.

This chain joins TRBV10-2 and TRBJ1-6, with D perhaps matching TRBD1 (6 bases). The CDR3 has 14 residues. Per the germline V gene, CDR1 is WSHSY and CDR2 is SAAADI. V was cut by 8 bases and J by 3 bases, with 11 bases left in between. The CDR3 protein is CASRDTDYNSPLHF. CDR3 nucleotide sequence: TGCGCCAGCCGGGACACCGACTATAATTCACCCCTCCACTTT.

This sequence joins TRBV21-1 and TRBJ1-2. TRBV21-1 is a recognized pseudogene. This CDR3 contains 15 residues. CDR3 loop: CASSVSGPSTRGYTF. CDR3 coding DNA: TGTGCCAGCAGCGTATCTGGGCCCTCGACCCGTGGCTACACCTTC.

This clonotype was seen a few times. V is TRBV4-3 and J is TRBJ1-2; D not certain. Germline V gene sequence: CDR1 LGHNA, CDR2 YSLEER. The CDR3 runs to 16 residues. The V gene lost 1 base and the J gene lost 3 bases, with 15 bases spanning the gap. The CDR3 DNA reads as TGCGCCAGCAGCCAAGTTGGTGGGGTCGGCGACTATGGCTACACCTTC. Encoded protein: CASSQVGGVGDYGYTF.

This clonotype was seen a few times. The genes are TRBV29-1 and TRBJ2-2; D tentatively reads TRBD1 or TRBD2 (5 bases each). In germline, CDR1 is SQVTM, CDR2 ANQGSEA. Trimming pared 6 bases from V and 2 bases from J, leaving 10 bases between. The CDR3 covers 13 residues. The CDR3 DNA is TGCAGCGTAGGGGAGAGTAACACCGGGGAGCTGTTTTTT. This sequence encodes CSVGESNTGELFF.

The V call is TRBV6-2 or TRBV6-3, the J call TRBJ2-1; 7 nucleotides agree with TRBD2. Losses at the gene ends were 6 bases for V and 7 bases for J; bases not matched to a gene: 9. The CDR3 extends over 14 amino acids. Germline CDR1 is MNHEY and CDR2 is SVGEGT. The CDR3 sequence: CASSDSSGLNEQFF. The CDR3 DNA is TGTGCCAGCAGCGACTCTAGCGGTTTGAATGAGCAGTTCTTC.

This chain uses TRBV7-8 with TRBJ2-7, with D unresolved. Germline V gene lookup returns CDR1 SGHVS and CDR2 FQNEAQ. The CDR3 covers 16 residues. Trimming removed 1 base from V and 4 bases from J, with 17 bases in between. CDR3 coding DNA: TGTGCCAGCAGCTTAGTTGGGCGGATGCCGGTTTACGAGCAGTACTTC. Its translation is CASSLVGRMPVYEQYF.

On this clonotype: An end of the junction does not agree with germline; a read error may underlie this. The chain has TRBV13 and TRBJ2-1; TRBD2 aligns across 8 bases. From germline, CDR1 is PRHDT and CDR2 FYEKMQ (reference sequence). The CDR3 is 13 amino acids. The CDR3 loop reads CATSGGNYNKQFF. In DNA, the CDR3 is TGTGCCACGTCGGGGGGGAATTACAATAAGCAGTTCTTC.

The chain has TRBV15 and TRBJ1-5, with TRBD1 identical over 9 bases. V trimming: 0 bases; J trimming: 1 base; junction bases outside the gene matches: 1. This CDR3 is built from 16 residues. CDR1 is LNHNV and CDR2 is YYDKDF in the germline V gene (reference sequence). In DNA, the CDR3 is TGTGCCACCAGCAGAGAGACAGGGGGAAGCAATCAGCCCCAGCATTTT. Translating it yields CATSRETGGSNQPQHF.

The gene calls are TRBV27 and TRBJ2-5; 9 nucleotides match TRBD1. Trimming cost V 4 bases and J 5 bases; bases outside gene matches: 5. The CDR3 consists of 14 residues. Germline assignment: CDR1 MNHEY and CDR2 SMNVEV (reference sequence). Written as DNA, the CDR3 is TGTGCCAGCAGTTACAGGGGGCTGGTGGAGACCCAGTACTTC. It codes for CASSYRGLVETQYF.

This chain connects TRBV4-3 to TRBJ2-5; 7 bases map to TRBD2. J lost 11 bases, V lost 3 bases, and 6 bases had no gene match. Germline CDR1 LGHNA, CDR2 YSLEER. CDR3 length equals 12 residues. CDR3 residues: CASSHGGGEQYF. The DNA for the CDR3 is TGCGCCAGCAGCCATGGGGGGGGTGAGCAGTACTTC.

This clonotype was counted only a few times. The CDR3 coding sequence is TGTGCCAGCTGCTCGTGGAGCTCCTACAATGAGCAGTTCTTC. Its translation is CASCSWSSYNEQFF. The rearrangement links TRBV6-2 or TRBV6-3 to TRBJ2-1; D is unclear. The germline V gene encodes CDR1 MNHEY and CDR2 SVGEGT. The CDR3 runs to 14 residues. The V gene lost 8 bases and the J gene lost 0 bases, with 11 bases spanning the gap.

The chain recombines TRBV7-9 with TRBJ2-3; the match to TRBD2 covers 11 bases. Germline CDR1 SEHNR, CDR2 FQNEAQ (reference sequence). The CDR3 is made up of 16 amino acids. Trimming took 4 bases from V and 1 from J; bases not matched to a gene: 4. The CDR3 sequence is CASSSLSGGGTDTQYF. The CDR3 nucleotides read TGTGCCAGCAGCTCGCTTAGCGGGGGGGGCACAGATACGCAGTATTTT.

J is TRBJ1-4 and V is TRBV7-8; the D is unclear. The CDR3 has 13 amino acids. Trimming removed 5 bases at V and 8 bases at J, with 12 bases between. CDR1 is SGHVS and CDR2 is FQNEAQ in the germline V gene. Written as DNA, the CDR3 is TGTGCCAGCAGCGCCCGTCAAGAAGAAAAACTGTTTTTT. Its protein product is CASSARQEEKLFF.

The chain carries TRBV7-3 and TRBJ2-7; 7 bases map to TRBD2. The DNA end is a closer match to TRBJ2-5, so the J assignment may be wrong. CDR3 size: 15 residues. Germline V gene lookup returns CDR1 SGHTA and CDR2 FQGTGA. The CDR3: CASSWTSGTLETQYF. Here the CDR3 DNA reads TGTGCCAGCAGCTGGACGAGCGGGACTTTGGAGACCCAGTACTTC.

V gene TRBV20-1 combines with J gene TRBJ2-7; 7 bases fit TRBD1. The germline CDR1 and CDR2 sequences are DFQATT and SNEGSKA (reference sequence). The CDR3 sequence is 18 residues long. Trimming at V came to 3 bases and at J to 1 base, leaving 18 bases not matched to a gene. The CDR3 protein is CSASGRGPGRGSSYEQYF. DNA for the CDR3: TGCAGTGCTAGCGGTAGGGGCCCGGGCAGGGGGTCATCCTACGAGCAGTACTTC.

This clonotype was observed once. A clone one base away is much larger, so this may be a read error. The chain links TRBV10-3 to TRBJ2-1; 7 bases map to TRBD1. CDR1 ENHRY and CDR2 SYGVKD come from the germline V gene. Trimming removed 8 bases from V and 10 bases from J; junction bases left unmatched: 8. This CDR3 region has 12 residues. The CDR3 bases are TGTGCCATCTCACAGGGGAGCTACGAGCAGTTCTTC. It translates to CAISQGSYEQFF.

This clonotype has just a few counts. The V gene is TRBV7-6, the J gene TRBJ2-4; D may be TRBD1 or TRBD2 (5 bases each). The J call may be wrong; the DNA end is better matched by TRBJ2-7. The V gene's germline CDR1 is SGHVS and CDR2 FNYEAQ. The CDR3 sequence is 13 residues long. The CDR3 sequence is CASSSSREYEQYF. The CDR3, as DNA: TGTGCCAGCAGCTCCAGCAGGGAGTACGAGCAGTACTTC.

This clonotype was observed a few times. The V gene is TRBV6-2 or TRBV6-3, the J gene TRBJ2-7; 7 bases line up with TRBD1. V shed 4 bases and J 0 bases; nucleotides not matched to a gene: 15. The CDR3 is 18 amino acids. In germline, CDR1 is MNHEY, CDR2 SVGEGT. The CDR3 coding sequence is TGTGCCAGCAGTTCTCGGGACAGAGGCCGAGGGGACTCCTACGAGCAGTACTTC. Amino acid sequence: CASSSRDRGRGDSYEQYF.

The chain links TRBV7-9 to TRBJ2-1, with 7 bases fitting TRBD2. The CDR3 has 17 amino acids. J lost 7 bases, V lost 3 bases, and 15 bases had no gene match. The germline CDR1 and CDR2 sequences are SEHNR and FQNEAQ (reference sequence). CDR3 in amino acids: CASSFPTGTLGRNEQFF. CDR3 DNA: TGTGCCAGCAGCTTCCCCACCGGGACCCTCGGGAGGAATGAGCAGTTCTTC.

The chain carries TRBV10-1 and TRBJ2-1, with 7 bases lining up with TRBD2. With V trimmed by 4 bases and J by 8 bases, 5 bases remained unmatched. Germline V gene data show CDR1 as WNHNN and CDR2 as SYGVQD (reference sequence). CDR3 length equals 13 residues. CDR3 in amino acids: CASSGRLADEQFF. CDR3 DNA: TGCGCCAGCAGTGGGAGACTAGCCGATGAGCAGTTCTTC.

A single count supports this clonotype. The J gene is TRBJ2-3, the V gene TRBV6-2 or TRBV6-3; D may correspond to TRBD1 or TRBD2 (5 bases each). Deletions cut 7 bases from V and 4 bases from J, with 18 bases between. CDR1 and CDR2 from the germline V gene are MNHEY and SVGEGT. The length of the CDR3 is 15 residues. The CDR3 spells CASIAGTVSADTQYF. In nucleotides, the CDR3 is TGTGCCAGCATTGCCGGGACGGTGAGCGCAGATACGCAGTATTTT.